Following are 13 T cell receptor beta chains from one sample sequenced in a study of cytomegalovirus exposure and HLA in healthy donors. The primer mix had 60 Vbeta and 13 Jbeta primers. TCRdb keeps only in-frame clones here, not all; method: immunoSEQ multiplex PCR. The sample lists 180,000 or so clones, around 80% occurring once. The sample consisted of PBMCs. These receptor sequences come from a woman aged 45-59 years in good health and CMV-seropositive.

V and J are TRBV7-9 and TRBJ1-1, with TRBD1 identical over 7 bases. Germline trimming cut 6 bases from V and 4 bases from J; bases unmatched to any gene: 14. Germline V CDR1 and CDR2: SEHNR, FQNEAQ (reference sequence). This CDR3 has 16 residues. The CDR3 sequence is CASSGGTGGGVTEAFF. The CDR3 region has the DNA TGTGCCAGCAGTGGGGGTACAGGAGGGGGCGTCACTGAAGCTTTCTTT.

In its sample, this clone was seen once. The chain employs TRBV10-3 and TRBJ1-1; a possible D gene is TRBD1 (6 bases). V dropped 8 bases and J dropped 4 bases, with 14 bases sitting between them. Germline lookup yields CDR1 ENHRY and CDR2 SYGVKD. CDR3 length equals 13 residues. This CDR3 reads CAIWGNRATEAFF. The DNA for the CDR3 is TGTGCCATCTGGGGGAACAGGGCCACTGAAGCTTTCTTT.

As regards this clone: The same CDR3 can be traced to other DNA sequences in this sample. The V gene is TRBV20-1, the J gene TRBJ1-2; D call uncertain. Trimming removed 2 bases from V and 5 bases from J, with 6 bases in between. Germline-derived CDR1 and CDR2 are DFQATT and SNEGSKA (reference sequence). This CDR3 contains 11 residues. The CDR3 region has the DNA TGCAGTGCTAGATCCGGTTATGGCTACACCTTC. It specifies CSARSGYGYTF.

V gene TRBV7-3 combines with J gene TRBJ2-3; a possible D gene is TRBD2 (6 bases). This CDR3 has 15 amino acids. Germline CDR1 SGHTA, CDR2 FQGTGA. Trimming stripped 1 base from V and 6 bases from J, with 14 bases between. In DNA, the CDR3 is TGTGCCAGCAGCTTAATTGGCGGGATAGCGGATACGCAGTATTTT. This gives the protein CASSLIGGIADTQYF.

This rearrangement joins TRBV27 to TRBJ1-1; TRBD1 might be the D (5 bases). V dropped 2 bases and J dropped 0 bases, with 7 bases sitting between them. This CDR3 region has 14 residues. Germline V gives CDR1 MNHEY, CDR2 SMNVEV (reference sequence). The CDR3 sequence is CASSLNRLNTEAFF. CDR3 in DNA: TGTGCCAGCAGTTTAAACAGGTTGAACACTGAAGCTTTCTTT.

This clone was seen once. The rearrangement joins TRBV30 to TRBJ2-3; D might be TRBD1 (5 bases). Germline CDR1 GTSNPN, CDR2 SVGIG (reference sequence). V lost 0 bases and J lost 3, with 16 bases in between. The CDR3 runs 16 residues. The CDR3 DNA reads TGTGCCTGGAGTGTACCAGGTTGGGGCAGAACAGATACGCAGTATTTT. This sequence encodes CAWSVPGWGRTDTQYF.

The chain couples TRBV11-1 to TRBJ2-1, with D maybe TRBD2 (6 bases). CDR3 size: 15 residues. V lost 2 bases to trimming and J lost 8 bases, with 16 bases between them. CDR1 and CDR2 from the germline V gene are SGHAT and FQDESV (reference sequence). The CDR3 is CASSLQGLHSHEQFF. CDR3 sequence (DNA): TGTGCCAGCAGCTTACAGGGACTTCACAGTCATGAGCAGTTCTTC.

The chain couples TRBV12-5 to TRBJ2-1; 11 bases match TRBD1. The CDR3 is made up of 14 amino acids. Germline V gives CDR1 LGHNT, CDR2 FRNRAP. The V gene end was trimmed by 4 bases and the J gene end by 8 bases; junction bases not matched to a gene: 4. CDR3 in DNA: TGTGCTAGTGGTTCGGACAGGGGGCGCCATGAGCAGTTCTTC. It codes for CASGSDRGRHEQFF. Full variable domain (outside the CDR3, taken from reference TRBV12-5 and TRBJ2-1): DARVTQTPRHKVTEMGQEVTMRCQPILGHNTVFWYRQTMMQGLELLAYFRNRAPLDDSGMPKDRFSAEMPDATLATLKIQPSEPRDSAVYFCASGSDRGRHEQFFGPGTRLTVL.

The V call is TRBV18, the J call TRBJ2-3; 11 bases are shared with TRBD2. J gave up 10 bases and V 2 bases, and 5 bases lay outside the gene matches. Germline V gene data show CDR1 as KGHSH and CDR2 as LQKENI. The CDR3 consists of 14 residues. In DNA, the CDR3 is TGTGCCAGCTCACCAGTACTAGCGGGAGTGTCGCAGTATTTT. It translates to CASSPVLAGVSQYF.

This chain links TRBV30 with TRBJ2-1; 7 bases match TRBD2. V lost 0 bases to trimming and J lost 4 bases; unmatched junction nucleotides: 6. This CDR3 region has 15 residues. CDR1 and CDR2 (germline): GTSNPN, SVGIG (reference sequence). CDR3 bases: TGTGCCTGGAGTGTATCCGGGGGGAGATACAATGAGCAGTTCTTC. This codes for CAWSVSGGRYNEQFF.

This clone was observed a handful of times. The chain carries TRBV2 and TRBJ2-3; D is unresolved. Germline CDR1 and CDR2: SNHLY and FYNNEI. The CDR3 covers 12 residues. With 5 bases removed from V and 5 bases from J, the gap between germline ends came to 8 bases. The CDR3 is CASSIGLDTQYF. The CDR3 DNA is TGTGCCAGCAGTATCGGGTTAGATACGCAGTATTTT.

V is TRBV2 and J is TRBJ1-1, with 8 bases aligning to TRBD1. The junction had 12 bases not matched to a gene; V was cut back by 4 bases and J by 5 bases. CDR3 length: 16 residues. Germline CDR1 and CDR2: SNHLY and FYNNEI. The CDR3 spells CASSAGGFTGRTEAFF. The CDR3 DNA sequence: TGTGCCAGCAGTGCAGGGGGCTTTACAGGGCGGACTGAAGCTTTCTTT.

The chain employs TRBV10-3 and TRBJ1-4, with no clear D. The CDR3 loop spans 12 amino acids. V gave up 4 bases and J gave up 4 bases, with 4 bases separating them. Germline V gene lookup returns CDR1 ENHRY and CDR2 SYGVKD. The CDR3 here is CAISAVNEKLFF. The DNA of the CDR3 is TGTGCCATCAGTGCGGTTAATGAAAAACTGTTTTTT.